These 27 T cell receptor beta chains came from one sample sequenced in a study of cytomegalovirus exposure and HLA in healthy donors. 13 Jbeta primers and 60 Vbeta primers were used for the PCR. Sequencing used immunoSEQ multiplex PCR; TCRdb keeps in-frame clones, though not all of them. The profile shows fewer than 200,000 clones, over 65% of them singletons. Sample: PBMCs. The source of these receptors is a female donor in good health and CMV-seronegative.

This chain links TRBV7-2 with TRBJ2-1; 12 bases agree with TRBD2. The V and J ends lost 4 bases and 5 bases, in that order; junction bases with no gene match: 6. The CDR3 loop spans 16 amino acids. Germline loops: CDR1 SGHTA, CDR2 FQGNSA. The CDR3 spells CASSYQLAGGNNEQFF. The CDR3 nucleotides read TGTGCCAGCAGCTACCAACTAGCGGGGGGTAACAATGAGCAGTTCTTC.

This clone was counted once. J is TRBJ1-2 and V is TRBV5-4; tentatively, D is TRBD1 (6 bases). The germline V and J ends were trimmed by 5 bases and 2 bases, with 10 bases remaining between them. The CDR3 runs to 13 residues. Germline lookup yields CDR1 SGHNT and CDR2 YYREEE (reference sequence). The CDR3 DNA follows: TGTGCCAGCAGTTTCGACAGGAACTATGGCTACACCTTC. This translates into CASSFDRNYGYTF.

The rearrangement uses TRBV5-4 and TRBJ1-4, with TRBD1 matching 9 bases. The germline V gene encodes CDR1 SGHNT and CDR2 YYREEE (reference sequence). The V and J ends lost 4 bases and 5 bases, in that order; junction bases with no gene match: 9. The CDR3 runs 16 residues. CDR3 in DNA: TGTGCCAGCAGCCTTAGCCCCGGGACAGGGAATGAAAAACTGTTTTTT. Its translation: CASSLSPGTGNEKLFF.

The chain uses TRBV5-4 and TRBJ2-5; 9 bases are shared with TRBD2. Looked up from germline, CDR1 is SGHNT and CDR2 is YYREEE (reference sequence). The V segment lost 0 bases and the J segment 5 bases; nucleotides outside the gene matches: 11. The CDR3 extends over 17 amino acids. The CDR3 DNA follows: TGTGCCAGCAGCTTGGAGGTAGCGGGAGCGAGGGGGGAGACCCAGTACTTC. Protein sequence: CASSLEVAGARGETQYF.

V usage is TRBV7-8 and J usage is TRBJ2-2; perhaps TRBD1 as D (6 bases). The germline CDR1 and CDR2 sequences are SGHVS and FQNEAQ. Trimming took 4 bases from V and 2 from J, leaving 11 bases between them. This CDR3 has 15 residues. CDR3 sequence: CASSSRGQNTGELFF. For the CDR3, the DNA is TGTGCCAGCAGCTCACGGGGACAAAACACCGGGGAGCTGTTTTTT.

The chain employs TRBV30 and TRBJ1-3, with D hard to call. Germline CDR1 is GTSNPN and CDR2 is SVGIG (reference sequence). V was cut by 2 bases and J by 4 bases, with 6 bases left in between. The CDR3 spans 12 residues. The CDR3 loop reads CAWSLFGNTIYF. The CDR3, as DNA: TGTGCCTGGAGTCTTTTCGGAAACACCATATATTTT.

The chain joins TRBV6-6 to TRBJ2-3; D is unclear. The CDR3 totals 13 residues. V was shortened by 2 bases and J by 3 bases, with 6 bases between the two germline ends. Germline V gene sequence: CDR1 MNHNY, CDR2 SVGAGI (reference sequence). The DNA for the CDR3 is TGTGCCAGCAGTTACCCCCCGACAGATACGCAGTATTTT. Translating gives CASSYPPTDTQYF.

This chain uses TRBV19 with TRBJ2-7, with D perhaps matching TRBD1 (5 bases). The CDR3 consists of 16 residues. The germline V gene encodes CDR1 LNHDA and CDR2 SQIVND (reference sequence). V lost 2 bases to trimming and J lost 1 base, with 15 bases between them. CDR3 coding DNA: TGTGCCAGTAGTATATCTTGGCAGGGCGCTTCCTACGAGCAGTACTTC. Residues: CASSISWQGASYEQYF.

J is TRBJ1-1 and V is TRBV27; 7 nucleotides match TRBD1. J lost 0 bases, V lost 7 bases, and 14 bases had no gene match. The CDR3 length is 17 residues. From germline, CDR1 is MNHEY and CDR2 SMNVEV (reference sequence). CDR3 nucleotide sequence: TGTGCCAGCACTCAACTCACAGGGGCAATCATGAACACTGAAGCTTTCTTT. Translating it yields CASTQLTGAIMNTEAFF.

V usage is TRBV7-8 and J usage is TRBJ2-5, with 7 nucleotides matching TRBD2. Germline loops: CDR1 SGHVS, CDR2 FQNEAQ. Trimming cost V 7 bases and J 0 bases; bases outside gene matches: 11. There are 16 residues in the CDR3. The CDR3 coding sequence is TGTGCCAGCAACCCCGGGGGAGCGGGAAACCAAGAGACCCAGTACTTC. Translating it yields CASNPGGAGNQETQYF.

J is TRBJ2-5 and V is TRBV18; 7 positions match TRBD1. This CDR3 region has 14 residues. V was pared by 3 bases and J by 2 bases, with 3 bases of the junction left unmatched. Germline V gene data show CDR1 as KGHSH and CDR2 as LQKENI. This CDR3 is CASSPGTEQETQYF. CDR3 bases: TGTGCCAGCTCACCCGGGACAGAACAAGAGACCCAGTACTTC.

The sample holds a few counts of this clone. This CDR3 is also generated by other DNA sequences in the sample. This sequence joins TRBV6-1 and TRBJ2-7, with 7 bases that match TRBD1. The CDR3 is 14 amino acids. Germline-derived CDR1 and CDR2 are MNHNS and SASEGT. The J segment lost 2 bases and the V segment lost 8 bases, leaving 9 bases of the junction unmatched. The CDR3 bases are TGTGCCAGCTATGGGGCAGGGGGAACCTACGAGCAGTACTTC. Protein sequence: CASYGAGGTYEQYF.

The V gene is TRBV5-1, the J gene TRBJ1-1; 11 bases agree with TRBD1. The CDR3 is made up of 15 amino acids. The V and J ends lost 5 bases and 1 base, in that order; junction bases with no gene match: 4. Germline V gene sequence: CDR1 SGHRS, CDR2 YFSETQ. The CDR3 loop is CASSGTGGRNTEAFF. CDR3 coding DNA: TGCGCCAGCAGTGGGACAGGGGGAAGGAACACTGAAGCTTTCTTT.

The chain joins TRBV9 to TRBJ1-3; TRBD1 aligns across 8 bases. After removal of 0 bases from V and 0 bases from J, the junction contained 8 bases not matched to a gene. CDR1 and CDR2 from the germline V gene are SGDLS and YYNGEE. This CDR3 is built from 18 residues. CDR3 region: CASSVGHTGGSSGNTIYF. The DNA of the CDR3 is TGTGCCAGCAGCGTAGGACATACAGGGGGAAGCTCTGGAAACACCATATATTTT.

This clone has a single count. J is TRBJ1-1 and V is TRBV5-4; D is uncertain. The CDR3 is made up of 13 amino acids. The V gene's germline CDR1 is SGHNT and CDR2 YYREEE (reference sequence). The ends were cut back, 4 bases at V and 1 base at J, with 8 bases in the middle. CDR3 residues: CASSLGPNTEAFF. In DNA, the CDR3 is TGTGCCAGCAGCCTTGGCCCGAACACTGAAGCTTTCTTT.

The chain couples TRBV6-1 to TRBJ2-5; 11 nucleotides align to TRBD2. Looked up from germline, CDR1 is MNHNS and CDR2 is SASEGT. This CDR3 contains 16 residues. J gave up 2 bases and V 2 bases, and 4 bases lay outside the gene matches. The CDR3 loop is CASSEPGLAEQETQYF. The CDR3 nucleotides are TGTGCCAGCAGTGAACCGGGACTAGCGGAACAAGAGACCCAGTACTTC.

The V call is TRBV15, the J call TRBJ2-7; 7 bases fit TRBD2. J gave up 4 bases and V 0 bases, and 6 bases lay outside the gene matches. There are 15 residues in the CDR3. Germline assignment: CDR1 LNHNV and CDR2 YYDKDF (reference sequence). CDR3 region: CATSRDSGLPYEQYF. DNA of the CDR3: TGTGCCACCAGCAGAGATTCGGGACTACCTTACGAGCAGTACTTC.

CDR3 in amino acids: CASSLARLENTGELFF. The DNA for the CDR3 is TGCGCCAGCAGCTTGGCTCGCCTAGAAAACACCGGGGAGCTGTTTTTT. The chain recombines TRBV5-1 with TRBJ2-2; D gene uncertain. V was cut by 0 bases and J by 2 bases, with 11 bases left in between. This CDR3 comprises 16 residues. CDR1 and CDR2 (germline): SGHRS, YFSETQ.

The chain recombines TRBV16 with TRBJ1-2, with 8 positions matching TRBD1. Germline values: CDR1 KGHSY, CDR2 FQNENV. V was pared by 4 bases and J by 2 bases, with 9 bases of the junction left unmatched. The CDR3 spans 16 residues. The chain's CDR3 is CASSRTGTGPNYGYTF. In nucleotides, the CDR3 is TGTGCCAGCAGCCGAACCGGGACAGGACCGAACTATGGCTACACCTTC.

This clone was counted between two and nine times. This chain connects TRBV18 to TRBJ2-3; 13 bases align to TRBD2. This CDR3 has 15 amino acids. Trimming removed 5 bases from V and 3 bases from J; junction bases left unmatched: 2. Per the germline V gene, CDR1 is KGHSH and CDR2 is LQKENI. CDR3 coding DNA: TGTGCCAGCTCATGGGGACTAGCGGGAACAGATACGCAGTATTTT. This translates into CASSWGLAGTDTQYF.

This sequence joins TRBV21-1 and TRBJ1-5; no DNA check was done on the table's D call, TRBD1. TRBV21-1 is a recognized pseudogene. The CDR3 runs 16 residues. The CDR3 is CASSKGRSLGAQPQHF. CDR3 nucleotides: TGTGCCAGCAGCAAAGGGCGGAGTTTGGGGGCTCAGCCCCAGCATTTT.

The chain links TRBV5-1 to TRBJ1-1, with 8 bases that match TRBD1. V shed 0 bases and J 4 bases; nucleotides not matched to a gene: 8. Germline V gene data show CDR1 as SGHRS and CDR2 as YFSETQ. CDR3 length: 16 amino acids. CDR3 in amino acids: CASSLAGTGRSTEAFF. The CDR3 DNA reads as TGCGCCAGCAGCTTGGCTGGGACAGGCAGGTCCACTGAAGCTTTCTTT. Drawing the rest from reference TRBV5-1 and TRBJ1-1, the complete variable domain is KAGVTQTPRYLIKTRGQQVTLSCSPISGHRSVSWYQQTPGQGLQFLFEYFSETQRNKGNFPGRFSGRQFSNSRSEMNVSTLELGDSALYLCASSLAGTGRSTEAFFGQGTRLTVV.

This clone has only a few counts. The V call is TRBV5-1, the J call TRBJ2-7; 9 nucleotides align to TRBD2. Per the germline V gene, CDR1 is SGHRS and CDR2 is YFSETQ. The ends lost 4 bases at V and 0 bases at J; junction bases unmatched: 14. The CDR3 has 18 amino acids. The CDR3 sequence is CASSLISSSGTVSYEQYF. The CDR3 DNA is TGCGCCAGCAGCCTTATCTCCTCTAGCGGGACAGTCTCCTACGAGCAGTACTTC.

J is TRBJ2-7 and V is TRBV4-2, with 9 bases lining up with TRBD1. The ends lost 4 bases at V and 0 bases at J; junction bases unmatched: 4. The length of the CDR3 is 15 residues. Germline V CDR1 and CDR2: LGHNA, YNFKEQ. The CDR3 DNA is TGTGCCAGCAGCCCCGGGACAGGGAGCTCCTACGAGCAGTACTTC. As protein: CASSPGTGSSYEQYF.

This clone is judged medium-sized. V usage is TRBV4-3 and J usage is TRBJ2-7; D may be TRBD1 or TRBD2 (6 bases each). V lost 4 bases and J lost 4, with 20 bases in between. The length of the CDR3 is 16 residues. Germline V gene sequence: CDR1 LGHNA, CDR2 YSLEER. CDR3 in DNA: TGCGCCAGCAGCCCAGACAGGTCCGGGGGTTGGTACGAGCAGTACTTC. Translating gives CASSPDRSGGWYEQYF.

The V gene is TRBV10-3, the J gene TRBJ2-2, with TRBD2 identical over 7 bases. CDR3 size: 17 residues. V trimming: 4 bases; J trimming: 0 bases; junction bases outside the gene matches: 8. Germline lookup yields CDR1 ENHRY and CDR2 SYGVKD. The CDR3 loop reads CAISVKASGANTGELFF. The CDR3 coding sequence is TGTGCCATCAGTGTTAAGGCTAGCGGCGCGAACACCGGGGAGCTGTTTTTT.

The chain has TRBV25-1 and TRBJ1-2; the match to TRBD1 covers 7 bases. CDR3 size: 15 residues. CDR1 and CDR2 from the germline V gene are MGHDK and SYGVNS. With V trimmed by 8 bases and J by 2 bases, 11 bases remained unmatched. The CDR3 sequence is CASSLGDRNNYGYTF. The CDR3 bases are TGTGCCAGCTCCTTAGGGGACAGAAACAACTATGGCTACACCTTC.